Listed here are 13 T cell receptor beta chains from one sample, sequenced in a study of regulatory T cells in long-lasting Graves disease. Construction of TCR beta libraries relied on iRepertoire HTBI primers and on Arm-PCR targeting CDR3 regions. TCRdb used MiXCR to reprocess the multiplex PCR reads, holding one entry per CDR3 protein. The data hold fewer than 450,000 distinct CDR3 sequences, with around 22% observed a single time. Time point in this sample: persistent/refractory GD, antithyroid drugs over 5 years with positive TRAb. RNA extracted from PBMCs served as the sequencing template. The starting material was peripheral blood mononuclear cells (PBMCs), obtained when the disease was refractory, from a patient treated with antithyroid drugs. These receptors were collected from a female donor with Graves disease.

The V and J genes are TRBV7-2 and TRBJ1-4; no clear D. This CDR3 has 13 residues. CDR1 SGHTA and CDR2 FQGNSA come from the germline V gene. V lost 1 base to trimming and J lost 14 bases, with 14 bases between them. CDR3 in amino acids: CASSLGTSSRLFF. Here the CDR3 DNA reads TGTGCCAGCAGCTTAGGGACCTCCTCAAGGCTGTTTTTT.

The chain combines TRBV30 with TRBJ1-5; weak D call: TRBD1 (5 bases). The V end was cut by 3 bases, the J end by 6 bases, with 15 bases between. The CDR3 loop spans 14 amino acids. Germline V CDR1 and CDR2: GTSNPN, SVGIG (reference sequence). For the CDR3, the DNA is TGTGCCTGGAGCGAGGGACGGGGAAGTCAGCCCCAGCATTTT. Translating gives CAWSEGRGSQPQHF.

The table lists this clonotype with a few counts. The gene calls are TRBV10-3 and TRBJ1-1; a possible D gene is TRBD1 (5 bases). Per the germline V gene, CDR1 is ENHRY and CDR2 is SYGVKD. V was clipped by 0 bases and J by 9 bases, with 11 bases between them. CDR3 length: 13 amino acids. The DNA for the CDR3 is TGTGCCATCAGTGAGTCGGGGGGTGGACAAGCTTTCTTT. This sequence encodes CAISESGGGQAFF.

There are many counts of this clonotype. This chain joins TRBV15 and TRBJ1-2, with D perhaps TRBD1 (5 bases). Trimming removed 5 bases from V and 2 bases from J, with 15 bases in between. This CDR3 comprises 15 residues. Germline V lookup: CDR1 LNHNV, CDR2 YYDKDF (reference sequence). CDR3 DNA sequence: TGTGCCACCAGCCCCCGGGACTCCTACAACTATGGCTACACCTTC. Encoded protein: CATSPRDSYNYGYTF.

The sample holds a few counts of this clonotype. The rearrangement uses TRBV6-2 or TRBV6-3 and TRBJ1-2; tentatively, D is TRBD1 (5 bases). Trimming pared 0 bases from V and 6 bases from J, leaving 8 bases between. Per germline, CDR1 MNHEY and CDR2 SVGEGT. This CDR3 contains 13 residues. CDR3 loop: CASSYSTGDGYTF. Written as DNA, the CDR3 is TGTGCCAGCAGTTACTCTACGGGGGATGGCTACACCTTC.

This clonotype was recorded at least ten times. V is TRBV28 and J is TRBJ2-7; TRBD2 aligns across 11 bases. This CDR3 spans 16 amino acids. Germline V gives CDR1 MDHEN, CDR2 SYDVKM. V shed 3 bases, J shed 3 bases, and the junction held 7 bases outside the gene matches. DNA of the CDR3: TGTGCCAGCAGTTTCATTAGCGGGAGGGTTCTCTACGAGCAGTACTTC. This translates into CASSFISGRVLYEQYF.

This clonotype came up a few times. The J gene is TRBJ2-7, the V gene TRBV6-5, with D unresolved. CDR1 is MNHEY, CDR2 SVGAGI, per germline. Trimming took 4 bases from V and 0 from J, leaving 7 bases between them. The CDR3 runs to 13 residues. This CDR3 reads CASSSRSSYEQYF. CDR3 in DNA: TGTGCCAGCAGTTCTCGAAGCTCCTACGAGCAGTACTTC.

This clonotype was detected many times. This chain joins TRBV28 and TRBJ1-4, with D perhaps TRBD1 (5 bases). The CDR3 runs to 15 residues. Germline-derived CDR1 and CDR2 are MDHEN and SYDVKM. V lost 2 bases and J 5 bases, leaving 12 bases between the germline ends. CDR3 amino acids: CASSLPSGPNEKLFF. The CDR3 DNA reads as TGTGCCAGCAGTTTACCGTCAGGGCCGAATGAAAAACTGTTTTTT. The full variable domain, its missing parts supplied by reference TRBV28 and TRBJ1-4, is DVKVTQSSRYLVKRTGEKVFLECVQDMDHENMFWYRQDPGLGLRLIYFSYDVKMKEKGDIPEGYSVSREKKERFSLILESASTNQTSMYLCASSLPSGPNEKLFFGSGTQLSVL.

This clonotype came up many times. The chain carries TRBV3-1 and TRBJ2-5, with TRBD2 identical over 8 bases. The junction had 10 bases not matched to a gene; V was cut back by 2 bases and J by 5 bases. Germline V gene data show CDR1 as LGHDT and CDR2 as YNNKEL (reference sequence). CDR3 length: 16 residues. The DNA for the CDR3 is TGTGCCAGCAGCCAATTCGCCGGGAGGGCTGACGAGACCCAGTACTTC. This translates into CASSQFAGRADETQYF.

This clonotype has at least ten counts. The chain carries TRBV20-1 and TRBJ1-1; D gene uncertain. Germline V gene lookup returns CDR1 DFQATT and CDR2 SNEGSKA (reference sequence). The CDR3 has 12 amino acids. V was shortened by 5 bases and J by 5 bases, with 12 bases between the two germline ends. CDR3 DNA: TGCAGTGCTGGAAGAAGACTGACTGAAGCTTTCTTT. Amino acids: CSAGRRLTEAFF.

The genes are TRBV19 and TRBJ1-5, with D tentatively TRBD1 (5 bases). The V gene lost 10 bases and the J gene lost 0 bases, with 13 bases spanning the gap. Germline assignment: CDR1 LNHDA and CDR2 SQIVND (reference sequence). This CDR3 region has 14 residues. The CDR3 loop reads CATEGLHSNQPQHF. CDR3 nucleotides: TGTGCCACCGAGGGACTTCATAGCAATCAGCCCCAGCATTTT.

As to this clonotype: Relative to the germline gene, one junction end is altered; a read error may explain this. The chain uses TRBV2 and TRBJ2-7; 7 bases map to TRBD2. CDR1 is SNHLY and CDR2 is FYNNEI in the germline V gene. This CDR3 has 15 residues. CDR3 residues: CASSQEASGTYEQYF. Here the CDR3 DNA reads TGCGCCAGCAGCCAAGAAGCTAGCGGAACCTACGAGCAGTACTTC.

Details on this clonotype: This clone may be a read error of a much larger clone one base away. The rearrangement joins TRBV6-1 to TRBJ2-5, with TRBD1 matching 7 bases. Germline V lookup: CDR1 MNHNS, CDR2 SASEGT. This CDR3 has 14 residues. This CDR3 reads CVSSAEDRQGTQYF. CDR3 sequence (DNA): TGTGTCAGCAGCGCAGAGGACAGGCAGGGGACCCAGTACTTC.